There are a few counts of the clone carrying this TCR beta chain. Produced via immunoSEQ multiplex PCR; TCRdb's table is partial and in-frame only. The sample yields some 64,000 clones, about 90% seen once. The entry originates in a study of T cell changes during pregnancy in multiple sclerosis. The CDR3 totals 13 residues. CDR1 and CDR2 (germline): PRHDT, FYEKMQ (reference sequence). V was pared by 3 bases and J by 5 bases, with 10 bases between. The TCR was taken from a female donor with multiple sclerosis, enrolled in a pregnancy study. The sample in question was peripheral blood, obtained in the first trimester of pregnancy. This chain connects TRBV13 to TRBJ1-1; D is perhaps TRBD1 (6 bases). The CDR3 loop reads CASSLTGVTEAFF. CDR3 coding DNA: TGTGCCAGCAGCTTGACAGGAGTGACTGAAGCTTTCTTT.